This is a list of T cell receptor beta chains from one sample in a study. MiXCR was run by TCRdb on the RT-PCR reads, yielding one entry per CDR3 protein. The data show more than 550,000 distinct CDR3 sequences, 12% to 15% seen once. Input material: memory CD4+ T cells from blood. All receptors derive from a female donor in good health, serving as a healthy control. The CDR3 runs from the conserved cysteine through the conserved F or W. The order of the fields is D gene, V gene, clone size, J gene, CDR3 DNA, CDR3 protein. A D gene is named only where the DNA matches it firmly. Clone size appears in some rows only: once, few, many, or a class for an expanded clone.

>.|TRBV12-3/TRBV12-4|many|TRBJ1-2
TGTGCCAGCAGCCCGCGGGATGCCTCACGTGGCTACACCTTC
CASSPRDASRGYTF
>TRBD2|TRBV9|.|TRBJ2-2
TGTGCCAGCAGCAAGACTAGCGGGAGCCCCAGTAACACCGGGGAGCTGTTTTTT
CASSKTSGSPSNTGELFF
>.|TRBV7-2|few|TRBJ1-5
TGTGCCAGCAGCCCCGAATTAAATCAGCCCCAGCATTTT
CASSPELNQPQHF
>.|TRBV15|many|TRBJ2-5
TGTGCCACCAGCAGACATGGTGAGACCCAGTACTTC
CATSRHGETQYF
>.|TRBV24-1|few|TRBJ2-5
TGTGCCACCAGTGATTTGAGGAGGGGGCGCGCGGAGGAGACCCAGTACTTC
CATSDLRRGRAEETQYF
>.|TRBV12-3/TRBV12-4|.|TRBJ1-1
TGTGCCAGCAGGAAGGGACAATACAAGGAAGCTTTCTTT
CASRKGQYKEAFF
>.|TRBV12-3/TRBV12-4|many|TRBJ1-1
TGTGCCAGCAGTTTAGCACGGTATGAAGCTTTCTTT
CASSLARYEAFF
>.|TRBV6-6|few|TRBJ1-1
TGTGCCAGCAGTCTGTTGGAACTGAACACTGAAGCTTTCTTT
CASSLLELNTEAFF
>TRBD1|TRBV4-3|many|TRBJ1-3
TGCGCCAGCAGCCAAGAGGTGATGGGACAGGGCCTAATGAGCTCTGGAAACACCATATATTTT
CASSQEVMGQGLMSSGNTIYF
>.|TRBV6-5|many|TRBJ1-5
TGTGCCAGCAGTTACTCGGCGGGGAGCAATCAGCCCCAGCATTTT
CASSYSAGSNQPQHF
>.|TRBV10-3|.|TRBJ1-3
TGTGCCATCAGTGAGACCGGGACATCGCCGAATTTT
CAISETGTSPNF
>.|TRBV5-1|many|TRBJ2-5
TGCGCCAGCGGACGCGGCGAAGCCCAAGAGACCCAGTACTTC
CASGRGEAQETQYF
>.|TRBV5-6|many|TRBJ1-2
TGTGCCAGCAGCTTGGTTCAGGGAGGTTCCTATGGCTACACCTTC
CASSLVQGGSYGYTF
>.|TRBV19|few|TRBJ2-2
TGTGCCAGTAGTATCCAAAGGGGAGCCGGGGAGCTGTTTTTT
CASSIQRGAGELFF
>.|TRBV5-1|many|TRBJ1-6
TGCGCCAGCCGAACCCAGGGCGTCGGGAATTCACCCCTCCACTTT
CASRTQGVGNSPLHF
>TRBD1|TRBV12-3/TRBV12-4|many|TRBJ1-2
TGTGCCAGCAACGAGCAGGGGGCCAACTATGGCTACACCTTC
CASNEQGANYGYTF
>.|TRBV5-1|few|TRBJ1-1
TGCGCCAGCAGCCCCCACGGACGCAGGGAAGAGTGGACTGAAGCTTTCTTT
CASSPHGRREEWTEAFF
>TRBD1|TRBV28|few|TRBJ1-2
TGTGCCAGCAGTCCCCGGGACAGGGGGGTCTATGGCTACACCTTC
CASSPRDRGVYGYTF
>TRBD1|TRBV7-2|few|TRBJ1-2
TGTGCCAGCAGCCCAGACAGGGGGCAAAACTATGGCTACACCTTC
CASSPDRGQNYGYTF
>TRBD1|TRBV20-1|few|TRBJ1-2
TGCAGTGCTAGAGATACCAACAGGGGAGTGGGTGGCTACACCTTC
CSARDTNRGVGGYTF
>TRBD1|TRBV7-3|.|TRBJ1-2
TGTGCCAGCAGCGGACAACTTTTACAGGGGGGCTATGGCTACACCTTC
CASSGQLLQGGYGYTF
>TRBD1|TRBV25-1|few|TRBJ2-7
TGTGCCAGCAGTGATTCCGGGACAGCCTACGAGCAGTACTTC
CASSDSGTAYEQYF
>.|TRBV7-9|many|TRBJ2-7
TGTGCCAGCAGCTTAGGAGGGCCGCCCGAGCAGTACTTC
CASSLGGPPEQYF
>TRBD1|TRBV6-5|.|TRBJ1-2
TGTGCCAGCAGTTACATACAGGGGTCGGGCTATGGCTACACCTTC
CASSYIQGSGYGYTF
>TRBD1|TRBV29-1|many|TRBJ2-7
TGCAGCGTGTCGGGACAGGGAGACTACGAGCAGTACTTC
CSVSGQGDYEQYF
>.|TRBV9|few|TRBJ2-7
TGTGCCAGCAGCGTAGGTGGGATAAGCGACGAGCAGTACTTC
CASSVGGISDEQYF
>.|TRBV5-1|.|TRBJ2-3
TGCGCCAGCAGCTCTCGGGACAACACAGATACGCAGTATTTT
CASSSRDNTDTQYF
>TRBD2|TRBV4-1|few|TRBJ2-1
TGCGCCAGCAGCCAAGATCCCACTAGCGGGGTCAGCTCCTACAATGAGCAGTTCTTC
CASSQDPTSGVSSYNEQFF
>.|TRBV4-2|once|TRBJ2-6
TGTGCCAGCAGCCATGGGTTCTCCCGTATCTCTGGGGCCAACGTCCTGACTTTC
CASSHGFSRISGANVLTF
>TRBD2|TRBV9|.|TRBJ2-3
TGTGCCAGCCCAAGTCGGCTAGCGGGGGATACGCAGTATTTT
CASPSRLAGDTQYF
>.|TRBV24-1|few|TRBJ2-7
TGTGCCACCAGTGATTCCTACAGGGATCAGCAGTACTTC
CATSDSYRDQQYF
>.|TRBV5-1|many|TRBJ2-5
TGCGCCAGCAGCTCCTCTGATCCCGCACAAGAGACCCAGTACTTC
CASSSSDPAQETQYF
>TRBD1|TRBV10-3|.|TRBJ2-7
TGTGCCATCAGTGCGACAGGGATCGTCTCGTCCGAGCAGTACTTC
CAISATGIVSSEQYF
>.|TRBV27|.|TRBJ1-2
TGTGCCAGCAGTCCCGACGGGGTCTATGGCTACACCTTC
CASSPDGVYGYTF
>TRBD1|TRBV2|.|TRBJ1-2
TGTGCCAGCAGGCTGACAGGGGGCAGGTATGGCTACACCTTC
CASRLTGGRYGYTF
>.|TRBV18|.|TRBJ1-5
TGTGCCAGCTCCTCAGCCTACAATCAGCCCCAGCATTTT
CASSSAYNQPQHF
>.|TRBV5-1|.|TRBJ1-1
TGCGCCAGCAGCTTGGAAGGGGTGGCTGAAGCTTTCTTT
CASSLEGVAEAFF
>TRBD1|TRBV28|few|TRBJ1-4
TGTGCCAGCAGCGTCCCGCCGGGACAGGGGGATGAAAAACTGTTTTTT
CASSVPPGQGDEKLFF
>.|TRBV24-1|.|TRBJ2-3
TGTGCCACCAGTACCGAGCACAGCCCAGATACGCAGTATTTT
CATSTEHSPDTQYF
>TRBD1|TRBV11-2|.|TRBJ1-2
TGTGCCAGCAGTCCCACAGGGGCCTCTAACTATGGCTACACCTTC
CASSPTGASNYGYTF
>.|TRBV7-9|many|TRBJ2-3
TGTGCCAGCAGACGACAGAGCACAGATACGCAGTATTTT
CASRRQSTDTQYF
>TRBD1|TRBV29-1|many|TRBJ2-3
TGCAGCGTTGAAGGACAGGGGACAGATACGCAGTATTTT
CSVEGQGTDTQYF
>.|TRBV4-1|few|TRBJ1-3
TGCGCCAGCAGCCGCGACGGTGGGGGATACTCTGGAAACACCATATATTTT
CASSRDGGGYSGNTIYF
>.|TRBV27|.|TRBJ1-5
TGTGCCAGCAGTGACCGGGCCGCTCAGCCCCAGCATTTT
CASSDRAAQPQHF
>TRBD1|TRBV20-1|many|TRBJ1-1
TGCAGTGCTAGATCATGGGACAGCCTGAACACTGAAGCTTTCTTT
CSARSWDSLNTEAFF
>TRBD2|TRBV4-2|.|TRBJ2-3
TGTGCCAGCAGCCAAGTCAGTCTGGGACTAGCGGGAACAGATACGCAGTATTTT
CASSQVSLGLAGTDTQYF
>TRBD1|TRBV7-2|.|TRBJ2-1
TGTGCCAGCGCCAGACAGGGGGTAGGGAATGAGCAGTTCTTC
CASARQGVGNEQFF
>.|TRBV20-1|few|TRBJ2-1
TGCAGTGCTAGGCCCCCCTCGACAATTTACAATGAGCAGTTCTTC
CSARPPSTIYNEQFF
>TRBD1|TRBV20-1|.|TRBJ1-4
TGCAGTGCGAAAACAGGGGCAACTAATGAAAAACTGTTTTTT
CSAKTGATNEKLFF
>.|TRBV5-1|few|TRBJ2-5
TGTGCCAGCAGTTTAGCAGGGAACCAAGAGACCCAGTACTTC
CASSLAGNQETQYF
>.|TRBV12-3/TRBV12-4|many|TRBJ2-5
TGTGCCAGCAGTTTACAGGGTCCGGAGACCCAGTACTTC
CASSLQGPETQYF
>TRBD2|TRBV20-1|few|TRBJ2-5
TGCAGTGCTCGAGGACTAGCGGGAGGGAGTCCCGAGACCCAGTACTTC
CSARGLAGGSPETQYF
>TRBD2|TRBV7-8|.|TRBJ2-1
TGTGCCAGCAGATCGACTAGCGGGAATTACAATGAGCAGTTCTTC
CASRSTSGNYNEQFF
>.|TRBV15|few|TRBJ2-7
TGTGCCACCAGCAGAGGGGGCGCAGCCTACGAGCAGTACTTC
CATSRGGAAYEQYF
>.|TRBV5-1|many|TRBJ2-2
TGTGCCAGCAGCTTAGAGGCCGGGGAGCTGTTTTTT
CASSLEAGELFF